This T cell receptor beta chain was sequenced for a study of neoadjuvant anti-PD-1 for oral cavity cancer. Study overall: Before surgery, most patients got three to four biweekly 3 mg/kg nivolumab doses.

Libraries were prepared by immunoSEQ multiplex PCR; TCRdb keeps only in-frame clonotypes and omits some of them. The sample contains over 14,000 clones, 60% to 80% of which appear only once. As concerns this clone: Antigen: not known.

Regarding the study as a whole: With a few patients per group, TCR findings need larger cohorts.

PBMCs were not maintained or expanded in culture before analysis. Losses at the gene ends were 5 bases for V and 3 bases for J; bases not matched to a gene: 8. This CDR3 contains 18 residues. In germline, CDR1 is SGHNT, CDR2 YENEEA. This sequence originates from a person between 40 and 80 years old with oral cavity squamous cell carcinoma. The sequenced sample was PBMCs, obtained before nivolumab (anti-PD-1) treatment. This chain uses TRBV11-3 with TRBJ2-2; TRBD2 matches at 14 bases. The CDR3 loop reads CASSPPKGLAGDTGELFF. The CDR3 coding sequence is TGTGCCAGCAGCCCCCCGAAGGGACTAGCGGGAGACACCGGGGAGCTGTTTTTT.